This record covers a single TCR beta chain. The target antigen is unknown. The data stem from a study of response to subunit inactivated influenza vaccine. Notes on the study in general: It was the authors' suggestion that each seasonal influenza vaccination recruits few new T cells.

Germline trimming cut 4 bases from V and 0 bases from J; bases unmatched to any gene: 6. Germline CDR1 SGHKS, CDR2 YYEKEE (reference sequence). The CDR3 has 17 residues. TCRdb fed the RT-PCR reads into MiXCR, producing one record per CDR3 protein. The sample lists about 650,000 distinct CDR3 sequences; 14% were seen once. This material consisted of PBMCs from blood, taken 14 to 15 days before vaccination. The receptor was isolated from a man aged 45-60 years who received an inactivated influenza vaccine. The chain recombines TRBV5-5 with TRBJ2-1, with 11 bases identical to TRBD2. The chain's CDR3 is CASSTLAGGLSYNEQFF. Here the CDR3 DNA reads TGTGCCAGCAGCACCCTAGCGGGGGGCCTCTCCTACAATGAGCAGTTCTTC.